This T cell receptor (beta chain) came from a study of regulatory T cells in long-lasting Graves disease. About the study: Patients with persistent Graves' disease had over 5 years of antithyroid drugs and persistent TSH receptor antibodies.

The CDR3 is 14 amino acids. The V and J ends lost 1 base and 4 bases respectively, with 8 bases between them. Germline V gene lookup returns CDR1 SNHLY and CDR2 FYNNEI. Sequencing libraries for TCR beta were prepared with iRepertoire HTBI primers and Arm-PCR of CDR3 regions. TCRdb reprocessed the multiplex PCR reads with MiXCR, giving one entry per CDR3 protein. The data hold about 430,000 distinct CDR3 sequences, with around a fifth observed a single time. Time point denoted: persistent/refractory GD, antithyroid drugs over 5 years with positive TRAb. Generation of the TCR library employed RNA extracted from PBMCs. Turning to this clonotype: Its cognate antigen is unknown.

The study's findings and limits: Persistent patients shared more public clonotypes (around 3,000) than new patients (more than 900). Because few samples were included, accuracy may have been lower.

This chain connects TRBV2 to TRBJ1-3, with D unclear. Sample: peripheral blood mononuclear cells (PBMCs), taken when the disease was refractory, from a patient treated with antithyroid drugs. The TCR sequence derives from a female donor with Graves disease. The CDR3 spells CASSEGVVGNTIYF. The CDR3 nucleotides are TGTGCCAGCAGTGAAGGTGTAGTGGGAAACACCATATATTTT.